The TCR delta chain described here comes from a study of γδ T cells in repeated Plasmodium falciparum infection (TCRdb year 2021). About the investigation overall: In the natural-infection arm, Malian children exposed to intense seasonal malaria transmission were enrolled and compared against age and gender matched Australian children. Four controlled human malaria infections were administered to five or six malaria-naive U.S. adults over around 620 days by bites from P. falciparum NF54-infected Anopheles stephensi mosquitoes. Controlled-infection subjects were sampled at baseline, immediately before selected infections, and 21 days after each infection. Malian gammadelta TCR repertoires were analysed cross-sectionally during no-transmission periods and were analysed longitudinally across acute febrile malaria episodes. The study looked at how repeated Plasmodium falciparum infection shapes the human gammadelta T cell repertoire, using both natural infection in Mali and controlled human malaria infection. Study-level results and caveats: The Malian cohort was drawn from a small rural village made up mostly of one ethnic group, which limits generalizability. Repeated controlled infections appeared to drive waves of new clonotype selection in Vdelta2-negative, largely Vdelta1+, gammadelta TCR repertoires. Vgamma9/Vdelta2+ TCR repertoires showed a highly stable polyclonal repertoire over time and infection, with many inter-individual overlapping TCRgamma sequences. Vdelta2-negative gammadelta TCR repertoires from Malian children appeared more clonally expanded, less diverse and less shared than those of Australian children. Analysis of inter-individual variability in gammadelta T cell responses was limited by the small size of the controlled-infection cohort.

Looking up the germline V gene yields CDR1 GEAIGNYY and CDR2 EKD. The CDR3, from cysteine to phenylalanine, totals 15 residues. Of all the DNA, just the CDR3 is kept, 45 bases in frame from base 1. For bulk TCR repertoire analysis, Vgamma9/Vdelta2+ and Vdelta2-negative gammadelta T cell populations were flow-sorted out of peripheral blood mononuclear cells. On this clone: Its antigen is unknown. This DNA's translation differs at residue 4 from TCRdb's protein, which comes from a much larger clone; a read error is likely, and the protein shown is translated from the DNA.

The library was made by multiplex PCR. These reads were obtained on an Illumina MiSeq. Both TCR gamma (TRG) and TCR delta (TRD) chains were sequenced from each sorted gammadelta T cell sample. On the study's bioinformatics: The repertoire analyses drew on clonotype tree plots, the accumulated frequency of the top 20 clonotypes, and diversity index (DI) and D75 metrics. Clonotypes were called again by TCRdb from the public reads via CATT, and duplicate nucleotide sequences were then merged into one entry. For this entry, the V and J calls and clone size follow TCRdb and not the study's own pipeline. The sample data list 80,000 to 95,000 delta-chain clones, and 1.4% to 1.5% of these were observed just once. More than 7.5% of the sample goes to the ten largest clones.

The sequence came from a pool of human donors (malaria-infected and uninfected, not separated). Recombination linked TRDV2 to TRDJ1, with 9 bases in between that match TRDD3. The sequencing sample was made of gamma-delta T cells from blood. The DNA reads TGTGCCTGTGGCACCGAGGGGGATACAACCGATAAACTCATCTTT. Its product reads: CACGTEGDTTDKLIF.